Below, 23 T cell receptor beta chains from the same sample are listed, as sequenced in a study of T-cell reconstitution after alpha-beta-depleted transplantation in children. TCRbeta library construction was performed incorporating unique molecular identifiers. MiXCR was run by TCRdb on the PCR reads, yielding one entry per CDR3 protein. The profile shows fewer than 550,000 distinct CDR3 sequences, over 9.5% of them singletons. Sequences were derived from PBMCs, mostly from graft donor cells, sampled 180 days after TCRalphabeta/CD19-depleted stem cell transplant. All receptors derive from a female patient aged 2-10 years who had a stem cell transplant for aplastic anemia, so the T cells may come from the graft donor.

The table lists this clonotype with many counts. The chain combines TRBV7-3 with TRBJ2-3; 8 bases map to TRBD1. The CDR3 spans 13 residues. Germline CDR1 is SGHTA and CDR2 is FQGTGA. The J segment lost 6 bases and the V segment lost 5 bases, leaving 4 bases of the junction unmatched. For the CDR3, the DNA is TGTGCCAGCAGCCCCAACAGGGGGGATACGCAGTATTTT. Translation: CASSPNRGDTQYF.

The rearrangement joins TRBV18 to TRBJ2-3; no clear D. The CDR3 loop spans 16 amino acids. Deletions cut 3 bases from V and 4 bases from J, with 17 bases between. The V gene's germline CDR1 is KGHSH and CDR2 LQKENI. The CDR3 is CASSPKTQSVADTQYF. The CDR3 DNA reads TGTGCCAGCTCACCGAAAACACAGAGTGTGGCAGATACGCAGTATTTT.

Concerning this clonotype itself: The junction shows a germline mismatch at one end, possibly a read error. This rearrangement joins TRBV20-1 to TRBJ2-3; 10 bases line up with TRBD2. CDR1 DFQATT and CDR2 SNEGSKA come from the germline V gene (reference sequence). The CDR3 spans 19 residues. The CDR3 reads CNARRPSGSGPLSTDTQYF. The CDR3 DNA sequence: TGCAATGCTAGGCGGCCTAGCGGGAGTGGGCCTCTAAGCACAGATACGCAGTATTTT.

The CDR3 sequence: CASSLEGNSGANVLTF. In DNA, the CDR3 is TGTGCCAGCAGCTTAGAGGGGAACTCTGGGGCCAACGTCCTGACTTTC. The chain links TRBV7-8 to TRBJ2-6; perhaps TRBD1 as D (5 bases). The CDR3 is made up of 16 amino acids. V shed 1 base and J shed 0 bases, with 7 bases lying between them. Germline CDR1 is SGHVS and CDR2 is FQNEAQ.

At least ten counts were recorded for this clonotype. J is TRBJ2-3 and V is TRBV3-1, with TRBD1 as a possible D gene (5 bases). Germline lookup yields CDR1 LGHDT and CDR2 YNNKEL (reference sequence). This CDR3 region has 13 residues. V dropped 2 bases and J dropped 6 bases, with 9 bases sitting between them. CDR3: CASSQTGVDTQYF. DNA of the CDR3: TGTGCCAGCAGCCAAACAGGTGTGGATACGCAGTATTTT.

The chain combines TRBV7-2 with TRBJ1-4; 7 bases fit TRBD1. In germline, CDR1 is SGHTA, CDR2 FQGNSA. The trim removed 5 bases at V and 6 bases at J, leaving 6 bases unmatched. The CDR3 has 14 amino acids. Here the CDR3 DNA reads TGTGCCAGCAGCGAGACAGGGATGGATGAAAAACTGTTTTTT. It yields the protein CASSETGMDEKLFF.

A few counts support this clonotype. This chain uses TRBV12-3 or TRBV12-4 with TRBJ2-1, with D possibly matching TRBD2 (6 bases). The V gene lost 5 bases and the J gene lost 8 bases, with 13 bases spanning the gap. The CDR3 runs to 13 residues. The CDR3 DNA follows: TGTGCCAGCAGTCCCGGAGGGAGGTATGAGCAGTTCTTC. Encoded protein: CASSPGGRYEQFF.

The CDR3 nucleotides read TGCAGTGCTAGAGCGGGTGGACAGCGTAGCGGGAGGAGCTCCTACGAGCAGTACTTC. Amino acids: CSARAGGQRSGRSSYEQYF. J is TRBJ2-7 and V is TRBV20-1; 10 bases align to TRBD2. CDR3 length: 19 amino acids. The V gene's germline CDR1 is DFQATT and CDR2 SNEGSKA (reference sequence). V lost 1 base to trimming and J lost 0 bases; unmatched junction nucleotides: 15.

This chain joins TRBV20-1 and TRBJ1-5; no definite D call. Trimming took 5 bases from V and 4 from J, leaving 12 bases between them. Germline values: CDR1 DFQATT, CDR2 SNEGSKA (reference sequence). The CDR3 is 13 residues long. This CDR3 is CSADSEVNQPQHF. The CDR3 DNA sequence: TGCAGTGCTGATTCAGAGGTAAATCAGCCCCAGCATTTT.

This clonotype was observed a few times. The chain recombines TRBV7-2 with TRBJ2-1, with D possibly matching TRBD2 (6 bases). Trimming shortened V by 1 base and J by 8 bases, and 9 bases separated the two germline ends. CDR1 SGHTA and CDR2 FQGNSA come from the germline V gene. The CDR3 is 13 residues long. The CDR3 nucleotides read TGTGCCAGCAGCTTAGTAGGGACTTATGAGCAGTTCTTC. It translates to CASSLVGTYEQFF.

The chain carries TRBV4-2 and TRBJ2-1; 8 bases map to TRBD2. V trimming: 4 bases; J trimming: 0 bases; junction bases outside the gene matches: 20. The CDR3 extends over 21 amino acids. Per the germline V gene, CDR1 is LGHNA and CDR2 is YNFKEQ. In DNA, the CDR3 is TGTGCCAGCAGCCCCCGCAGTACTAGAGCGGGAGCTCCCGGCTCCTACAATGAGCAGTTCTTC. This translates into CASSPRSTRAGAPGSYNEQFF.

This clonotype came up once. Its ends do not fully match the called genes, so a read error is possible. The chain employs TRBV12-3 or TRBV12-4 and TRBJ2-5, with 9 bases matching TRBD1. This CDR3 is 17 amino acids long. CDR3 sequence (DNA): TGTGCCAGCGGTTTACAGGGACAGGGTGGGGTCGGAGAGACCCAGTACTTC. Its protein product is CASGLQGQGGVGETQYF.

The rearrangement links TRBV6-1 to TRBJ1-3, with 9 bases fitting TRBD1. CDR3 length equals 16 residues. CDR1 is MNHNS, CDR2 SASEGT, per germline. Trimming at V came to 3 bases and at J to 0 bases, leaving 3 bases not matched to a gene. This CDR3 reads CASSEDRGFSGNTIYF. The CDR3 DNA follows: TGTGCCAGCAGTGAGGACAGGGGTTTCTCTGGAAACACCATATATTTT.

This clonotype was seen only a few times. The chain recombines TRBV15 with TRBJ2-7; D gene ambiguous. V gave up 0 bases and J gave up 7 bases, with 19 bases separating them. Germline CDR1 LNHNV, CDR2 YYDKDF (reference sequence). This CDR3 spans 16 amino acids. Here the CDR3 DNA reads TGTGCCACCAGCAGAGACCTATGGGCCATGATCGGGGAGCAGTACTTC. This gives the protein CATSRDLWAMIGEQYF.

The V call is TRBV20-1, the J call TRBJ2-3; 8 bases are shared with TRBD1. Looked up from germline, CDR1 is DFQATT and CDR2 is SNEGSKA (reference sequence). The CDR3 is 13 residues long. V dropped 6 bases and J dropped 3; count of bases not matched to a gene: 5. CDR3 nucleotide sequence: TGCAGTGCATCTGACAGGGGAACAGATACGCAGTATTTT. Translating gives CSASDRGTDTQYF.

The sample holds a few counts of this clonotype. The rearrangement joins TRBV6-2 or TRBV6-3 to TRBJ2-3; D is perhaps TRBD1 (7 bases). CDR1 and CDR2 from the germline V gene are MNHEY and SVGEGT. Trimming pared 2 bases from V and 5 bases from J, leaving 11 bases between. The CDR3 consists of 14 residues. CDR3 DNA sequence: TGTGCCAGCAGTTACACCCAGGGGGGAGATACGCAGTATTTT. Translating gives CASSYTQGGDTQYF.

This clonotype was recorded a few times. CDR3 region: CSNRGVVEAFF. For the CDR3, the DNA is TGCAGTAACAGGGGAGTGGTTGAAGCTTTCTTT. The V gene is TRBV20-1, the J gene TRBJ1-1; 7 nucleotides agree with TRBD1. The CDR3 is made up of 11 amino acids. J was trimmed by 7 bases and V by 8 bases; bases with no gene match: 7. Germline-derived CDR1 and CDR2 are DFQATT and SNEGSKA (reference sequence).

Ten or more counts support this clonotype. The rearrangement links TRBV5-1 to TRBJ2-5, with TRBD2 as a possible D gene (6 bases). This CDR3 region has 15 residues. Germline V gene lookup returns CDR1 SGHRS and CDR2 YFSETQ. Trimming left V 0 bases short and J 4 bases short, with 13 bases between. The CDR3 protein is CASSLDPGAGETQYF. The CDR3 bases are TGCGCCAGCAGCTTGGACCCGGGAGCCGGAGAGACCCAGTACTTC. The variable domain in full, with the rest retrieved from reference TRBV5-1 and TRBJ2-5, is KAGVTQTPRYLIKTRGQQVTLSCSPISGHRSVSWYQQTPGQGLQFLFEYFSETQRNKGNFPGRFSGRQFSNSRSEMNVSTLELGDSALYLCASSLDPGAGETQYFGPGTRLLVL.

V and J are TRBV11-1 and TRBJ1-5; unclear D gene. Germline V gives CDR1 SGHAT, CDR2 FQDESV (reference sequence). The V end lost 1 base, the J end lost 2 bases, and 6 bases lay between the germline ends. This CDR3 is 14 amino acids long. CDR3 in amino acids: CASSLGRGNQPQHF. The CDR3 DNA is TGTGCCAGCAGCTTAGGGAGGGGCAATCAGCCCCAGCATTTT.

This clonotype was seen many times. This chain links TRBV5-6 with TRBJ2-3; the D is unclear. Germline V gives CDR1 SGHDT, CDR2 YYEEEE. The CDR3 has 13 amino acids. Trimming stripped 6 bases from V and 3 bases from J, with 11 bases between. The CDR3 DNA is TGTGCCAGCAAGGCCAGCATGACAGATACGCAGTATTTT. Translated: CASKASMTDTQYF.

The CDR3 region has the DNA TGTGCCAGCAGTTACGAGGGCAGGCAAAGCTCCTACGAGCAGTACGTC. The encoded protein is CASSYEGRQSSYEQYV. This chain connects TRBV6-2 or TRBV6-3 to TRBJ2-7, with D possibly matching TRBD2 (5 bases). Germline lookup yields CDR1 MNHEY and CDR2 SVGEGT. The CDR3 loop spans 16 amino acids. The ends were cut back, 2 bases at V and 0 bases at J, with 14 bases in the middle.

This chain joins TRBV11-2 and TRBJ2-7; D might be TRBD1 (5 bases). This CDR3 is built from 15 residues. V lost 1 base, J lost 2 bases, and 12 bases lay in between. Per germline, CDR1 SGHAT and CDR2 FQNNGV. In DNA form, the CDR3 reads TGTGCCAGCAGCTTAGGACAGATTATCGCCTACGAGCAGTACTTC. Translating gives CASSLGQIIAYEQYF.

This chain links TRBV28 with TRBJ1-2; tentative D call: TRBD1 (6 bases). The CDR3 extends over 14 amino acids. V was trimmed by 7 bases and J by 2 bases, leaving 14 bases between them. Germline CDR1 is MDHEN and CDR2 is SYDVKM. The CDR3 DNA sequence: TGTGCCAGCAACCCCCCCGGACAGAACTATGGCTACACCTTC. This codes for CASNPPGQNYGYTF.